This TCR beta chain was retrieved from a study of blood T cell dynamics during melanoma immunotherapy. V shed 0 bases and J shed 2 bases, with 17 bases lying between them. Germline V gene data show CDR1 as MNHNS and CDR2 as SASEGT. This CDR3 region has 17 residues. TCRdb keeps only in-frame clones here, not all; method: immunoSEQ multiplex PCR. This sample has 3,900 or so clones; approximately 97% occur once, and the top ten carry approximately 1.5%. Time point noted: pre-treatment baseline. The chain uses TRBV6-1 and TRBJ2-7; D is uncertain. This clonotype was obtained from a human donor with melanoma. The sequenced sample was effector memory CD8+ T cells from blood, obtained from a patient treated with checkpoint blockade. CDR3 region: CASSEAGWDHLPYEQYF. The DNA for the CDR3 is TGTGCCAGCAGTGAAGCGGGATGGGATCACCTACCCTACGAGCAGTACTTC.